Listed below are T cell receptor beta chains from one sample, sequenced in a study of response to subunit inactivated influenza vaccine. A single record per CDR3 protein comes from TCRdb applying MiXCR to the RT-PCR reads. This table holds 550,000 to 600,000 distinct CDR3 sequences, 10% to 15% found once. The sample consisted of PBMCs from blood, taken on the day of vaccination. These receptors were obtained from a man aged 45-65 years who received an inactivated influenza vaccine. Both conserved end residues are part of each CDR3. Fields, in order: J gene, D gene, V gene, clone size, CDR3 protein, CDR3 DNA. D genes are given only for firm matches. Some rows have no size entry. The others give once, few or many, or a class for an expanded clone.

j_gene: TRBJ2-7
d_gene: TRBD2
v_gene: TRBV5-1
abundance: few
CDR3aa: CASSFGGAGGSYEQYF
CDR3nt: TGCGCCAGCAGCTTCGGAGGGGCGGGAGGTTCATACGAGCAGTACTTC

j_gene: TRBJ2-7
d_gene: .
v_gene: TRBV7-2
abundance: few
CDR3aa: CASSSISEQYF
CDR3nt: TGTGCCAGCAGCTCTATCTCCGAGCAGTACTTC

j_gene: TRBJ1-2
d_gene: .
v_gene: TRBV7-8
abundance: .
CDR3aa: CASSFYRDSNYGYTF
CDR3nt: TGTGCCAGCAGCTTCTACAGGGACTCTAACTATGGCTACACCTTC

j_gene: TRBJ2-7
d_gene: TRBD2
v_gene: TRBV12-3/TRBV12-4
abundance: many
CDR3aa: CASSLGRGYEQYF
CDR3nt: TGCGCCAGCAGCTTGGGGCGGGGGTACGAGCAGTACTTC

j_gene: TRBJ2-1
d_gene: .
v_gene: TRBV20-1
abundance: .
CDR3aa: CSARAVPRGMAYNEQFF
CDR3nt: TGCAGTGCTAGAGCGGTCCCCCGGGGGATGGCCTACAATGAGCAGTTCTTC

j_gene: TRBJ2-7
d_gene: .
v_gene: TRBV5-1
abundance: few
CDR3aa: CASSLATDRTSYEQYF
CDR3nt: TGCGCCAGCAGCTTGGCCACAGACAGGACTTCGTACGAGCAGTACTTC

j_gene: TRBJ2-3
d_gene: .
v_gene: TRBV7-8
abundance: .
CDR3aa: CASSPRWRGTDTQYF
CDR3nt: TGTGCCAGCAGCCCCCGTTGGCGGGGAACAGATACGCAGTATTTT

j_gene: TRBJ1-1
d_gene: .
v_gene: TRBV7-9
abundance: .
CDR3aa: CASSLAGSKTEAFF
CDR3nt: TGTGCCAGCAGCTTAGCTGGCAGTAAAACTGAAGCTTTCTTT

j_gene: TRBJ2-1
d_gene: TRBD1
v_gene: TRBV7-2
abundance: few
CDR3aa: CASSRARGTGAGEQFF
CDR3nt: TGTGCCAGCAGCCGTGCTAGGGGGACAGGGGCCGGTGAGCAGTTCTTC

j_gene: TRBJ1-2
d_gene: .
v_gene: TRBV24-1
abundance: few
CDR3aa: CATSDFRGSGYTF
CDR3nt: TGTGCCACCAGTGATTTTCGAGGATCTGGCTACACCTTC

j_gene: TRBJ2-7
d_gene: .
v_gene: TRBV10-3
abundance: .
CDR3aa: CATSRDMSSYEQYF
CDR3nt: TGTGCCACCAGCCGGGACATGAGCTCCTACGAGCAGTACTTC

j_gene: TRBJ2-3
d_gene: TRBD1
v_gene: TRBV29-1
abundance: .
CDR3aa: CSVATGLADTQYF
CDR3nt: TGCAGCGTGGCGACAGGGTTGGCAGATACGCAGTATTTT

j_gene: TRBJ2-3
d_gene: .
v_gene: TRBV29-1
abundance: many
CDR3aa: CSVEPPGSPDTQYF
CDR3nt: TGCAGCGTTGAACCCCCCGGGAGTCCAGATACGCAGTATTTT

j_gene: TRBJ2-2
d_gene: TRBD2
v_gene: TRBV9
abundance: .
CDR3aa: CASSPPGLAGVPTGELFF
CDR3nt: TGTGCCAGCAGCCCCCCCGGGTTAGCGGGAGTCCCTACCGGGGAGCTGTTTTTT

j_gene: TRBJ2-1
d_gene: TRBD2
v_gene: TRBV7-2
abundance: few
CDR3aa: CASSRRAGGSYNEQFF
CDR3nt: TGTGCCAGCAGCAGGCGGGCGGGAGGGTCTTACAATGAGCAGTTCTTC

j_gene: TRBJ2-5
d_gene: TRBD1
v_gene: TRBV6-2/TRBV6-3
abundance: .
CDR3aa: CASSAFGTGEETQYF
CDR3nt: TGTGCCAGCAGCGCGTTTGGTACAGGGGAAGAGACCCAGTACTTC

j_gene: TRBJ2-5
d_gene: TRBD2
v_gene: TRBV28
abundance: many
CDR3aa: CASSPGLAGRETQYF
CDR3nt: TGTGCCAGCAGCCCCGGGCTAGCGGGGAGAGAGACCCAGTACTTC

j_gene: TRBJ2-2
d_gene: .
v_gene: TRBV5-1
abundance: few
CDR3aa: CASSLGQSNTGELFF
CDR3nt: TGCGCCAGCAGCTTGGGACAGTCGAACACCGGGGAGCTGTTTTTT

j_gene: TRBJ2-1
d_gene: TRBD1
v_gene: TRBV12-3/TRBV12-4
abundance: few
CDR3aa: CASSFRDRGRNEQFF
CDR3nt: TGTGCCAGCAGTTTCCGGGACAGGGGACGCAATGAGCAGTTCTTC

j_gene: TRBJ2-7
d_gene: .
v_gene: TRBV4-3
abundance: .
CDR3aa: CASSQDLAAPDEQYF
CDR3nt: TGCGCCAGCAGCCAAGATCTGGCAGCGCCAGACGAGCAGTACTTC

j_gene: TRBJ1-1
d_gene: TRBD1
v_gene: TRBV7-2
abundance: .
CDR3aa: CASRGGQGNTEAFF
CDR3nt: TGTGCCAGCAGAGGCGGACAGGGGAACACTGAAGCTTTCTTT

j_gene: TRBJ2-6
d_gene: .
v_gene: TRBV5-1
abundance: many
CDR3aa: CASSLDGSSGANVLTF
CDR3nt: TGTGCCAGCAGTTTAGACGGAAGCTCTGGGGCCAACGTCCTGACTTTC

j_gene: TRBJ2-7
d_gene: .
v_gene: TRBV4-1
abundance: .
CDR3aa: CASSQAPSDTLNYEQYF
CDR3nt: TGCGCCAGCAGCCAAGCCCCCTCGGACACGCTAAATTACGAGCAGTACTTC

j_gene: TRBJ2-7
d_gene: TRBD2
v_gene: TRBV20-1
abundance: few
CDR3aa: CSARDVGGYAYEQYF
CDR3nt: TGCAGTGCTAGAGACGTCGGGGGGTATGCCTACGAGCAGTACTTC

j_gene: TRBJ2-3
d_gene: TRBD2
v_gene: TRBV5-1
abundance: .
CDR3aa: CASSWGSLAGGPDTQYF
CDR3nt: TGCGCCAGCAGCTGGGGGTCCCTAGCGGGGGGGCCGGATACGCAGTATTTT

j_gene: TRBJ2-1
d_gene: .
v_gene: TRBV4-1
abundance: few
CDR3aa: CASSLLDGLIFF
CDR3nt: TGCGCCAGCAGCCTATTGGACGGACTCATCTTCTTC

j_gene: TRBJ2-2
d_gene: .
v_gene: TRBV5-5
abundance: few
CDR3aa: CASSFRALNTGELFF
CDR3nt: TGTGCCAGCAGCTTCAGGGCCCTCAACACCGGGGAGCTGTTTTTT

j_gene: TRBJ1-4
d_gene: TRBD1
v_gene: TRBV2
abundance: few
CDR3aa: CASRPGTGGNEKLFF
CDR3nt: TGTGCCAGCAGGCCCGGGACAGGGGGCAATGAAAAACTGTTTTTT

j_gene: TRBJ2-7
d_gene: .
v_gene: TRBV20-1
abundance: many
CDR3aa: CSAPGLSYEQYF
CDR3nt: TGCAGTGCACCCGGACTATCCTACGAGCAGTACTTC

j_gene: TRBJ1-2
d_gene: TRBD1
v_gene: TRBV6-1
abundance: .
CDR3aa: CASNHLDRGVYGYTF
CDR3nt: TGTGCCAGCAACCACTTAGACAGGGGCGTTTATGGCTACACCTTC

j_gene: TRBJ2-1
d_gene: TRBD1
v_gene: TRBV5-1
abundance: .
CDR3aa: CASSSRGQDNEQFF
CDR3nt: TGCGCCAGCAGCTCCAGGGGGCAAGACAATGAGCAGTTCTTC

j_gene: TRBJ2-1
d_gene: TRBD1
v_gene: TRBV11-2
abundance: few
CDR3aa: CASSLSRDRAGEQFF
CDR3nt: TGTGCCAGCAGCTTGTCCCGGGACAGGGCGGGTGAGCAGTTCTTC

j_gene: TRBJ2-4
d_gene: .
v_gene: TRBV5-1
abundance: few
CDR3aa: CASSLDQGGAAKNIQYF
CDR3nt: TGCGCCAGCAGCTTGGATCAAGGTGGCGCGGCCAAAAACATTCAGTACTTC

j_gene: TRBJ2-7
d_gene: TRBD1
v_gene: TRBV7-9
abundance: .
CDR3aa: CASSSMGDRAYEQYF
CDR3nt: TGTGCCAGCAGCTCTATGGGGGACAGGGCCTACGAGCAGTACTTC

j_gene: TRBJ2-3
d_gene: .
v_gene: TRBV20-1
abundance: few
CDR3aa: CSAPPAGTTDTQYF
CDR3nt: TGCAGTGCCCCCCCGGCGGGAACCACAGATACGCAGTATTTT

j_gene: TRBJ1-4
d_gene: .
v_gene: TRBV4-2
abundance: .
CDR3aa: CASSLDSPGDEKLFF
CDR3nt: TGTGCCAGCAGCCTGGACAGTCCTGGTGATGAAAAACTGTTTTTT

j_gene: TRBJ2-2
d_gene: TRBD2
v_gene: TRBV28
abundance: few
CDR3aa: CASNPGGGATGELFF
CDR3nt: TGTGCCTCCAACCCCGGCGGGGGGGCAACCGGGGAGCTGTTTTTT

j_gene: TRBJ2-1
d_gene: .
v_gene: TRBV3-1
abundance: .
CDR3aa: CASSPDGYEQFF
CDR3nt: TGTGCCAGCAGCCCCGACGGCTACGAGCAGTTCTTC

j_gene: TRBJ2-7
d_gene: .
v_gene: TRBV2
abundance: .
CDR3aa: CASSFGQIYEQYF
CDR3nt: TGTGCCAGCAGTTTCGGACAGATCTACGAGCAGTACTTC

j_gene: TRBJ2-1
d_gene: .
v_gene: TRBV4-3
abundance: .
CDR3aa: CASSQGAQVSYNEQFF
CDR3nt: TGCGCCAGCAGCCAAGGAGCTCAGGTCAGCTACAATGAGCAGTTCTTC

j_gene: TRBJ2-2
d_gene: TRBD1
v_gene: TRBV20-1
abundance: .
CDR3aa: CSASQGAAGELFF
CDR3nt: TGCAGTGCTTCCCAGGGGGCGGCCGGGGAGCTGTTTTTT

j_gene: TRBJ2-5
d_gene: TRBD1
v_gene: TRBV27
abundance: .
CDR3aa: CASSLVHRGAKETQYF
CDR3nt: TGTGCCAGCAGTTTAGTTCACAGGGGGGCGAAGGAGACCCAGTACTTC

j_gene: TRBJ2-2
d_gene: .
v_gene: TRBV7-2
abundance: few
CDR3aa: CASRKLLNTGELFF
CDR3nt: TGTGCCTCCAGAAAGTTGCTTAACACCGGGGAGCTGTTTTTT

j_gene: TRBJ2-5
d_gene: .
v_gene: TRBV29-1
abundance: .
CDR3aa: CSVSAHPLGEETQYF
CDR3nt: TGCAGCGTTAGCGCCCACCCACTAGGTGAAGAGACCCAGTACTTC

j_gene: TRBJ2-2
d_gene: .
v_gene: TRBV18
abundance: .
CDR3aa: CASSPPRRYAGELFF
CDR3nt: TGTGCCAGCTCACCACCCCGGAGATACGCCGGGGAGCTGTTTTTT

j_gene: TRBJ2-3
d_gene: .
v_gene: TRBV18
abundance: many
CDR3aa: CASSPTPGDTQYF
CDR3nt: TGTGCCAGCTCACCCACTCCCGGGGATACGCAGTATTTT

j_gene: TRBJ2-1
d_gene: TRBD2
v_gene: TRBV6-2/TRBV6-3
abundance: few
CDR3aa: CASSYRSSGFDEQFF
CDR3nt: TGTGCCAGCAGTTACAGGTCTAGCGGGTTCGATGAGCAGTTCTTC

j_gene: TRBJ2-2
d_gene: .
v_gene: TRBV6-5
abundance: few
CDR3aa: CASSYSYRPNTGELFF
CDR3nt: TGTGCCAGCAGTTACTCTTACAGACCGAACACCGGGGAGCTGTTTTTT

j_gene: TRBJ1-3
d_gene: .
v_gene: TRBV6-1
abundance: few
CDR3aa: CASTVGEVGNTIYF
CDR3nt: TGTGCCAGCACAGTGGGCGAAGTCGGAAACACCATATATTTT

j_gene: TRBJ1-1
d_gene: TRBD1
v_gene: TRBV7-2
abundance: .
CDR3aa: CASSSRTGPPNTEAFF
CDR3nt: TGTGCCAGCAGCTCCCGGACAGGGCCCCCGAACACTGAAGCTTTCTTT

j_gene: TRBJ2-3
d_gene: .
v_gene: TRBV5-1
abundance: .
CDR3aa: CASSLWGPGSGGTDTQYF
CDR3nt: TGCGCCAGCAGCTTGTGGGGGCCAGGGAGCGGGGGCACAGATACGCAGTATTTT

j_gene: TRBJ1-2
d_gene: .
v_gene: TRBV6-1
abundance: .
CDR3aa: CASRTTQSNYGYTF
CDR3nt: TGTGCCAGCAGGACGACCCAATCTAACTATGGCTACACCTTC

j_gene: TRBJ2-7
d_gene: .
v_gene: TRBV10-3
abundance: .
CDR3aa: CAISESGIKGEQYF
CDR3nt: TGTGCCATCAGTGAGTCGGGGATTAAAGGCGAGCAGTACTTC

j_gene: TRBJ2-2
d_gene: .
v_gene: TRBV7-2
abundance: many
CDR3aa: CASSPLRRENTGELFF
CDR3nt: TGTGCCAGCAGCCCCCTCCGGAGGGAGAACACCGGGGAGCTGTTTTTT

j_gene: TRBJ2-7
d_gene: .
v_gene: TRBV27
abundance: few
CDR3aa: CASSIGRNYEQYF
CDR3nt: TGTGCCAGCAGCATTGGCAGAAACTACGAGCAGTACTTC

j_gene: TRBJ2-6
d_gene: TRBD1
v_gene: TRBV4-2
abundance: .
CDR3aa: CASSQPTGTGNSGANVLTF
CDR3nt: TGTGCCAGCAGCCAACCGACCGGGACAGGGAACTCTGGGGCCAACGTCCTGACTTTC

j_gene: TRBJ1-5
d_gene: .
v_gene: TRBV5-1
abundance: .
CDR3aa: CASSLAGGFSNQPQHF
CDR3nt: TGCGCCAGCAGCTTGGCGGGGGGTTTTAGCAATCAGCCCCAGCATTTT

j_gene: TRBJ2-5
d_gene: .
v_gene: TRBV10-2
abundance: few
CDR3aa: CASILHGETPPETQYF
CDR3nt: TGCGCCAGCATCCTCCACGGGGAGACCCCCCCGGAGACCCAGTACTTC